This T cell receptor (beta chain) was sequenced for a study of T cell responses to AZD1222 COVID-19 vaccine. Findings and caveats of the study: Once two AZD1222 doses were given, Spike-specific TCR breadth and depth went up. Spike regions recognized by vaccine-associated CD4 TCRs spanned the protein, led by 160-218 and 743-854.

Germline assignment: CDR1 ENHRY and CDR2 SYGVKD. The length of the CDR3 is 14 residues. Trimming removed 9 bases from V and 2 bases from J; junction bases left unmatched: 8. On this clone: The antigen is unknown.

Clones were sequenced by immunoSEQ multiplex PCR, and TCRdb holds only the in-frame ones, with some missing. This table holds about 99,000 clones, about 90% found once. The J gene is TRBJ2-7, the V gene TRBV10-3, with 9 bases matching TRBD2. Specimen: peripheral blood, collected on day 0 of AZD1222 vaccination. This TCR derives from an adult in good health. CDR3 nucleotide sequence: TGTGCCATTGGTGCGGGAGGGACGGCCTACGAGCAGTACTTC. Amino acids: CAIGAGGTAYEQYF.